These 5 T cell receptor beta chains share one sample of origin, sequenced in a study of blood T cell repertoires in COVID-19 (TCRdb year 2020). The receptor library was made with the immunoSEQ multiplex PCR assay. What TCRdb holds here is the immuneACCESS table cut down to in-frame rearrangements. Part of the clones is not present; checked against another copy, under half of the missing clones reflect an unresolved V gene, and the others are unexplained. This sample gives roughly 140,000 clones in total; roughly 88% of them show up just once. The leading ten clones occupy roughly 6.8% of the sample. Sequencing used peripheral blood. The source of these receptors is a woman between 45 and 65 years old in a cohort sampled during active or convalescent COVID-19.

The CDR3 reads CASSTSGNTGELFF. DNA of the CDR3: TGCGCCAGCAGCACTAGCGGGAACACCGGGGAGCTGTTTTTT. V gene TRBV10-1 combines with J gene TRBJ2-2, with 8 bases lining up with TRBD2. The germline gives CDR1 WNHNN, CDR2 SYGVQD (reference sequence). V shed 6 bases and J 1 base; nucleotides not matched to a gene: 1. The CDR3 covers 14 residues.

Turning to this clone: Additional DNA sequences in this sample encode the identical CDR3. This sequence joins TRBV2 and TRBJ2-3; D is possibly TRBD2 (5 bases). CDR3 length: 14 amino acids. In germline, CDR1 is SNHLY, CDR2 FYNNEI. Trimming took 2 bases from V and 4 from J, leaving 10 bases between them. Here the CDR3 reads CASSERLAADTQYF. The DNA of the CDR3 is TGTGCCAGCAGTGAAAGGCTAGCCGCAGATACGCAGTATTTT. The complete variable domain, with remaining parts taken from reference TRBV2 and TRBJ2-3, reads EPEVTQTPSHQVTQMGQEVILRCVPISNHLYFYWYRQILGQKVEFLVSFYNNEISEKSEIFDDQFSVERPDGSNFTLKIRSTKLEDSAMYFCASSERLAADTQYFGPGTRLTVL.

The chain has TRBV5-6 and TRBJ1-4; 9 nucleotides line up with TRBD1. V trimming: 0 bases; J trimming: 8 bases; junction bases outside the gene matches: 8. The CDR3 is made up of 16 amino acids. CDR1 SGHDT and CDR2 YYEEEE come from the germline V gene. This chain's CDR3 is CASSLGQGGQGEKLFF. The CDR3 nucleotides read TGTGCCAGCAGCTTGGGGCAGGGTGGACAGGGGGAAAAACTGTTTTTT.

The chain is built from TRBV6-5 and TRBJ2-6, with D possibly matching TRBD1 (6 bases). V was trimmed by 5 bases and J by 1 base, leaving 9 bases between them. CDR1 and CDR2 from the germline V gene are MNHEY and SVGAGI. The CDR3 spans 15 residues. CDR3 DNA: TGTGCCAGCAGTACAGGGTTTTCTGGGGCCAACGTCCTGACTTTC. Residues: CASSTGFSGANVLTF.

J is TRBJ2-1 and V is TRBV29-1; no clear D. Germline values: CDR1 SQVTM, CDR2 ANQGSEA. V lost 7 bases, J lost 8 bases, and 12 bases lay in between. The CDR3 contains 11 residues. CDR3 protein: CSAGPEHEQFF. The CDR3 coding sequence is TGCAGCGCTGGGCCCGAACATGAGCAGTTCTTC.